This TCR beta chain appears in the sequencing data of a study of T cells after yellow fever vaccination. 5'RACE template switching generated TCR cDNA, adding a universal primer site and UMIs. Each CDR3 protein gets one entry after TCRdb re-called the 5' RACE reads with MiXCR. The table records roughly 340,000 distinct CDR3 sequences, 8.7% of them present only once. Study-level results: Peak timing came faster in the weaker secondary response, day 5 versus 15. Detected again after the booster were most primary-vaccination clones, at 95% to 98% CD4 and 80% to 90% CD8.

The table lists this clonotype with many counts. Its antigen is not known. The sample consisted of PBMCs, taken on the day of the first yellow fever vaccination. The TCR sequence derives from a man younger than 35 who received the YFV17D yellow fever vaccine.

The CDR3 DNA reads TGTGCCAGCAGTTTTGCCGGGGGAGAGACCCAGTACTTC. Amino acid sequence: CASSFAGGETQYF. V usage is TRBV12-3 or TRBV12-4 and J usage is TRBJ2-5; the D gene is possibly TRBD2 (6 bases). The CDR3 covers 13 residues. V lost 3 bases and J lost 4, with 9 bases in between.